A selection of T cell receptor beta chains follows, all from one sample in a study of blood T cell repertoires in COVID-19. Clones were read by immunoSEQ multiplex PCR, and TCRdb kept only the in-frame ones, dropping some. The sample carries 90,000 to 110,000 clones, about four fifths recorded once. Sequencing was done on a sample of peripheral blood. Every receptor here comes from a woman aged 70-85 years with acute or convalescent COVID-19. The CDR3 runs from the conserved cysteine through the conserved F or W. The D gene is left open where the match is weak. A clone size is listed for some rows: how often the clone was seen (once, few, many), or a class if it is expanded.

>-|TRBJ2-5|TRBV5-6|TRBD1
TGTGCCAGCAGCTCCGATTTCCGGGACAGGGATGAGACCCAGTACTTC
CASSSDFRDRDETQYF
>-|TRBJ2-7|TRBV13|-
TGTGCCAGCAGCACCCGGGACAACAAATACGAGCAGTACTTC
CASSTRDNKYEQYF
>-|TRBJ2-7|TRBV6-5|TRBD1
TGTGCCAGCAGCCGCGGGACAGGGGGTCACGAGCAGTACTTC
CASSRGTGGHEQYF
>-|TRBJ1-2|TRBV9|TRBD1
TGTGCCAGCAGCGTAGGGTCAGGGGGTAACTATGGCTACACCTTC
CASSVGSGGNYGYTF
>-|TRBJ1-3|TRBV6-5|-
TGTGCCAGCAGTTACTCGGGGCATCTCGGAAACACCATATATTTT
CASSYSGHLGNTIYF
>-|TRBJ1-2|TRBV7-9|TRBD1
TGTGCCAGCAGTCAGGGACAGGGGATCCTCTACACCTTC
CASSQGQGILYTF
>-|TRBJ2-5|TRBV5-1|TRBD1
TGCGCCAGCAGCTTGACAGGGGGGATAGAGACCCAGTACTTC
CASSLTGGIETQYF
>-|TRBJ2-1|TRBV19|TRBD2
TGTGCCAGTAGTATGGGCGGGAGGGTCTACAATGAGCAGTTCTTC
CASSMGGRVYNEQFF
>-|TRBJ2-5|TRBV5-1|-
TGCGCCAGCGCAGGGGGGCCTCAAGAGACCCAGTACTTC
CASAGGPQETQYF
>-|TRBJ2-1|TRBV4-3|TRBD1
TGCGCCAGCAGCCAAGATACCCCCGACAGGGGCAGGGGCAATGAGCAGTTCTTC
CASSQDTPDRGRGNEQFF
>-|TRBJ2-1|TRBV19|-
TGTGCCAGTAGTAGAACAGGAGAGCCCTACAATGAGCAGTTCTTC
CASSRTGEPYNEQFF
>few|TRBJ1-6|TRBV12-3/TRBV12-4|-
TGTGCCAGCAGTGGCTGGAGGTCACCCCTCCACTTT
CASSGWRSPLHF
>-|TRBJ2-5|TRBV12-3/TRBV12-4|TRBD1
TGTGCCAGCAGCTCGGACAGGGTAGAGGACCAGTACTTC
CASSSDRVEDQYF
>-|TRBJ1-1|TRBV9|-
TGTGCCAGCACTGTTGATGACACCTTCAACACTGAAGCTTTCTTT
CASTVDDTFNTEAFF
>-|TRBJ2-7|TRBV5-1|-
TGCGCCAGCAGCCGGGCCTACGAGCAGTACTTC
CASSRAYEQYF
>-|TRBJ1-2|TRBV6-2/TRBV6-3|-
TGTGCCAGCAGTGACAGAATCTATGGCTACACCTTC
CASSDRIYGYTF
>-|TRBJ1-2|TRBV2|-
TGTGCCAGCAGAGGGGCAGGTCTCTATGGCTACACCTTC
CASRGAGLYGYTF
>-|TRBJ2-1|TRBV28|TRBD1
TGTGCCAGCAGTTTTATCAGGGGGTTAAATAACAATGAGCAGTTCTTC
CASSFIRGLNNNEQFF
>once|TRBJ1-5|TRBV30|-
TGTGCCTGGAGTACAGACAGGTTGGGCAATCAGCCCCAGCATTTT
CAWSTDRLGNQPQHF